What follows are 9 T cell receptor beta chains derived from one specimen sequenced in a study of T cell responses to AZD1222 COVID-19 vaccine. Profiled with immunoSEQ multiplex PCR; TCRdb holds only in-frame clones, not every one. The data contain about 94,000 clones, about 85% of them seen just once; the ten biggest clones take up roughly 5%. This specimen was peripheral blood, taken 28 days after the second AZD1222 dose. The receptors shown here come from an adult who received the AZD1222 COVID-19 vaccine.

The chain couples TRBV14 to TRBJ2-1, with 11 bases fitting TRBD2. Germline V gives CDR1 SGHDN, CDR2 FVKESK. J gave up 2 bases and V 4 bases, and 4 bases lay outside the gene matches. The CDR3 is made up of 16 amino acids. CDR3 amino acids: CASSPLLAGAYNEQFF. The CDR3 nucleotides are TGTGCCAGCAGCCCCCTACTAGCGGGAGCCTACAATGAGCAGTTCTTC.

This clone was detected ten times or more. V and J are TRBV6-2 or TRBV6-3 and TRBJ2-3, with D maybe TRBD1 (6 bases). The germline V gene encodes CDR1 MNHEY and CDR2 SVGEGT. Trimming removed 5 bases at V and 2 bases at J, with 11 bases between. The CDR3 spans 14 residues. CDR3 in DNA: TGTGCCAGCAGTGCTACAGGGTTCACAGATACGCAGTATTTT. This encodes CASSATGFTDTQYF.

The V and J genes are TRBV27 and TRBJ1-2; no definite D call. V lost 3 bases and J 5 bases, leaving 16 bases between the germline ends. The CDR3 extends over 15 amino acids. Germline loops: CDR1 MNHEY, CDR2 SMNVEV (reference sequence). CDR3 sequence reads: CASSFLPGSRYGYTF. The CDR3 DNA is TGTGCCAGCAGTTTCCTCCCGGGATCGAGGTATGGCTACACCTTC.

The gene calls are TRBV27 and TRBJ2-7; 9 bases match TRBD2. Germline values: CDR1 MNHEY, CDR2 SMNVEV (reference sequence). V was clipped by 3 bases and J by 3 bases; unmatched bases: 9. The CDR3 consists of 16 residues. CDR3: CASSLRVSGGNYEQYF. As DNA, the CDR3 is TGTGCCAGCAGTTTGAGGGTTAGCGGGGGAAACTACGAGCAGTACTTC.

This chain links TRBV6-5 with TRBJ1-5; D is ambiguous. The germline V gene has CDR1 MNHEY and CDR2 SVGAGI. Trimming pared 6 bases from V and 3 bases from J, leaving 15 bases between. The CDR3 has 15 amino acids. Here the CDR3 reads CASSMYGELNQPQHF. The CDR3 DNA follows: TGTGCCAGCAGCATGTATGGGGAGCTCAATCAGCCCCAGCATTTT.

CDR3 amino acids: CASSQEGQRSGANVLTF. DNA of the CDR3: TGCGCCAGCAGCCAAGAGGGACAGCGCTCTGGGGCCAACGTCCTGACTTTC. The chain joins TRBV4-1 to TRBJ2-6; the match to TRBD1 covers 7 bases. This CDR3 comprises 17 residues. CDR1 and CDR2 from the germline V gene are MGHRA and YSYEKL. Germline trimming cut 0 bases from V and 0 bases from J; bases unmatched to any gene: 2.

The chain recombines TRBV5-4 with TRBJ1-1; no reliable D call. Trimming removed 4 bases from V and 0 bases from J, with 10 bases in between. The CDR3 runs to 14 residues. Germline CDR1 SGHNT, CDR2 YYREEE (reference sequence). The CDR3 spells CASSPEMMNTEAFF. CDR3 nucleotides: TGTGCCAGCAGCCCCGAAATGATGAACACTGAAGCTTTCTTT.

Note on this clone: Other DNA sequences in this sample translate to the same CDR3. The V gene is TRBV5-1, the J gene TRBJ2-1; 11 nucleotides align to TRBD2. The CDR3 consists of 15 residues. The V gene end was trimmed by 5 bases and the J gene end by 2 bases; junction bases not matched to a gene: 3. CDR1 and CDR2 from the germline V gene are SGHRS and YFSETQ. Here the CDR3 reads CASSLAGGAYNEQFF. The DNA for the CDR3 is TGCGCCAGCAGTCTAGCGGGAGGAGCCTACAATGAGCAGTTCTTC.

The chain couples TRBV5-6 to TRBJ2-3; D is perhaps TRBD2 (6 bases). The V end was cut by 4 bases, the J end by 5 bases, with 14 bases between. The CDR3 spans 14 residues. CDR1 is SGHDT, CDR2 YYEEEE, per germline. The CDR3 bases are TGTGCCAGCAGCCTCGGGAGATCTGGAGATACGCAGTATTTT. It encodes CASSLGRSGDTQYF.